This is a list of T cell receptor beta chains from one sample in a study of technical replicates of blood from a handful of donors. Profiling relied on immunoSEQ multiplex PCR, and the TCRdb table lists in-frame clones only, not all of them. The data hold some 14,000 clones, with under 85% observed a single time. The material sequenced was PBMCs. The source of these receptors is a human donor in good health. Both conserved end residues are part of each CDR3. A D gene is named only where the DNA matches it firmly. Not all rows give a size; the values are once, few, many and, for expanded clones, a class.

V,size,J,D,CDR3,DNA
TRBV6-5,.,TRBJ2-3,.,CASSKLGTDTQYF,TGTGCCAGCAGTAAACTAGGCACAGATACGCAGTATTTT
TRBV28,.,TRBJ2-2,.,CASSLSRGLGSMDGELFF,TGTGCCAGCAGTTTAAGTAGAGGGTTAGGGTCGATGGACGGGGAGCTGTTTTTT
TRBV11-2,.,TRBJ2-5,.,CASSLDLGGETQYF,TGTGCCAGCAGCTTAGATCTTGGGGGGGAGACCCAGTACTTC
TRBV5-1,.,TRBJ2-3,TRBD2,CASSSGLAGGETSTDTQYF,TGCGCCAGCAGCTCCGGACTAGCGGGAGGTGAAACTAGCACAGATACGCAGTATTTT
TRBV2,.,TRBJ1-3,TRBD1,CASILQGAGNTIYF,TGTGCCAGCATCCTACAGGGGGCGGGAAACACCATATATTTT
TRBV2,.,TRBJ2-1,TRBD2,CASSVGLAYNEQFF,TGTGCCAGCAGCGTCGGACTAGCTTACAATGAGCAGTTCTTC
TRBV28,few,TRBJ2-3,TRBD2,CASIIAGGVKDTQYF,TGTGCCAGCATAATAGCGGGAGGAGTGAAAGATACGCAGTATTTT
TRBV10-3,few,TRBJ1-2,.,CATREGRNYGYTF,TGTGCCACCCGGGAGGGCCGTAACTATGGCTACACCTTC
TRBV5-1,once,TRBJ1-2,.,CASNPEGGGHYGYTF,TGCGCCAGCAACCCCGAGGGGGGGGGACACTATGGCTACACCTTC
TRBV2,.,TRBJ2-4,.,CASSLAIAKNIQYF,TGTGCCAGCAGCCTAGCGATAGCCAAAAACATTCAGTACTTC
TRBV9,.,TRBJ2-1,TRBD2,CASSVETSGNNEQFF,TGTGCCAGCAGCGTAGAGACTAGCGGGAATAATGAGCAGTTCTTC
TRBV18,.,TRBJ1-5,.,CASSRDPGGTQHF,TGTGCCAGCTCACGCGATCCAGGTGGGACACAGCATTTT
TRBV11-2,.,TRBJ2-1,.,CASSSQLVNEQFF,TGTGCCAGCAGCTCCCAACTAGTTAATGAGCAGTTCTTC
TRBV5-1,.,TRBJ1-2,.,CASSLDTPNYGYTF,TGCGCCAGCAGCTTGGACACCCCTAACTATGGCTACACCTTC
TRBV6-5,.,TRBJ2-7,TRBD1,CAVSGTGAHEQYF,TGTGCCGTATCCGGGACAGGGGCTCACGAGCAGTACTTC
TRBV10-2,.,TRBJ1-2,TRBD1,CASSDLRGTASKDGYTF,TGCGCCAGCAGTGACCTCAGGGGGACAGCGTCGAAAGATGGCTACACCTTC
TRBV6-6,.,TRBJ2-7,TRBD2,CASSYHSGRSSYEQYF,TGTGCCAGCAGTTACCATAGCGGGAGGAGCTCCTACGAGCAGTACTTC
TRBV10-3,few,TRBJ1-1,.,CAILSGQNTEAFF,TGTGCCATTCTGTCGGGACAGAACACTGAAGCTTTCTTT
TRBV19,.,TRBJ1-4,TRBD1,CASSTYRDSYNEKLFF,TGTGCCAGTAGTACATACCGGGACAGCTATAATGAAAAACTGTTTTTT
TRBV5-1,.,TRBJ1-1,.,CASSLGAPGTEAFF,TGCGCCAGCAGCTTGGGGGCCCCAGGGACTGAAGCTTTCTTT
TRBV27,.,TRBJ2-7,.,CASSPWGGLYEQYF,TGTGCCAGCAGTCCCTGGGGAGGCCTCTACGAGCAGTACTTC
TRBV14,.,TRBJ1-4,.,CASSRTQGIEKLFF,TGTGCCAGCAGCCGAACACAGGGTATCGAAAAACTGTTTTTT
TRBV5-5,.,TRBJ2-2,TRBD2,CASSSKVGLARYTGELFF,TGTGCCAGCAGCTCAAAAGTAGGACTAGCGCGATATACCGGGGAGCTGTTTTTT
TRBV29-1,.,TRBJ2-6,.,CSVGEAAGGANVLTF,TGCAGCGTTGGGGAGGCTGCCGGTGGAGCCAACGTCCTGACTTTC
TRBV7-8,.,TRBJ1-3,.,CASSFAGGVAGNTIYF,TGTGCCAGCAGCTTCGCCGGAGGGGTGGCGGGAAACACCATATATTTT
TRBV15,.,TRBJ2-5,TRBD2,CATSRETLGLDKTQYF,TGTGCCACCAGCAGAGAAACGTTGGGACTAGATAAGACCCAGTACTTC
TRBV10-1,.,TRBJ2-1,TRBD2,CASKAGGDNEQFF,TGCGCCAGCAAGGCGGGAGGGGACAATGAGCAGTTCTTC
TRBV29-1,.,TRBJ2-2,.,CSVMSHTSTGELFF,TGCAGCGTGATGTCCCACACAAGCACCGGGGAGCTGTTTTTT
TRBV7-9,.,TRBJ2-3,TRBD1,CASSPRGQVYTDTQYF,TGTGCCAGCAGCCCCAGAGGACAGGTGTACACAGATACGCAGTATTTT
TRBV30,.,TRBJ1-5,.,CAWSELSNQPQHF,TGTGCCTGGAGTGAGCTTAGCAATCAGCCCCAGCATTTT
TRBV7-9,.,TRBJ1-1,.,CASSFPLGRGTEAFF,TGTGCCAGCAGCTTCCCCCTCGGCAGAGGCACTGAAGCTTTCTTT
TRBV6-1,.,TRBJ2-5,.,CASSEQTGSGQETQYF,TGTGCCAGCAGTGAGCAGACAGGGAGCGGGCAAGAGACCCAGTACTTC
TRBV19,.,TRBJ1-2,TRBD1,CASSIAAGGYGYTF,TGTGCCAGTAGTATTGCGGCAGGGGGCTATGGCTACACCTTC
TRBV10-3,once,TRBJ2-2,TRBD1,CAISTGTGNTGELFF,TGTGCCATCAGCACCGGGACAGGGAACACCGGGGAGCTGTTTTTT
TRBV18,.,TRBJ1-2,.,CASSLESNYGYTF,TGTGCCAGCTCACTGGAGAGTAACTATGGCTACACCTTC
TRBV6-6,.,TRBJ1-2,.,CASSAPGAGDYGYTF,TGTGCCAGCAGTGCACCGGGGGCGGGAGACTATGGCTACACCTTC
TRBV6-5,once,TRBJ2-7,TRBD2,CASRDGTSGNEQYF,TGTGCCAGCAGAGACGGGACTAGCGGGAACGAGCAGTACTTC
TRBV2,.,TRBJ2-7,.,CASSEARGYGGRRVGQYF,TGTGCCAGCAGTGAAGCGAGGGGGTATGGGGGTCGCAGAGTGGGGCAGTACTTC
TRBV6-5,.,TRBJ1-3,.,CASSYRRTGNTIYF,TGTGCCAGCAGTTATAGAAGAACTGGAAACACCATATATTTT
TRBV29-1,once,TRBJ2-1,TRBD2,CSAVATGLAGSNEQFF,TGCAGCGCAGTTGCGACGGGACTAGCGGGAAGTAATGAGCAGTTCTTC
TRBV9,.,TRBJ1-2,.,CASSVGGQSFYGYTF,TGTGCCAGCAGCGTAGGCGGACAGAGTTTCTATGGCTACACCTTC
TRBV5-1,.,TRBJ2-2,TRBD1,CASSLTQGAGELFF,TGCGCCAGCAGCTTGACTCAGGGGGCAGGGGAGCTGTTTTTT
TRBV6-4,.,TRBJ1-2,.,CASREQGERADGYTF,TGTGCCAGCAGGGAACAGGGAGAGCGAGCGGATGGCTACACCTTC
TRBV7-9,.,TRBJ1-1,TRBD1,CASSPSGGTEAFF,TGTGCCAGCAGCCCCTCAGGGGGCACTGAAGCTTTCTTT
TRBV2,.,TRBJ1-4,TRBD1,CASMGQASLGEKLFF,TGTGCCAGCATGGGACAGGCATCACTGGGAGAAAAACTGTTTTTT
TRBV11-3,.,TRBJ2-1,.,CASSLSRNEQFF,TGTGCCAGCAGCTTATCTAGGAATGAGCAGTTCTTC
TRBV19,few,TRBJ1-5,TRBD1,CASSSSTGSQPQHF,TGTGCCAGTAGTTCCTCGACAGGGAGTCAGCCCCAGCATTTT
TRBV5-1,once,TRBJ1-3,.,CASSLRTNGNTIYF,TGCGCCAGCAGCCTACGGACAAACGGAAACACCATATATTTT
TRBV5-1,.,TRBJ1-3,TRBD1,CASSTGQASSGNTIYF,TGCGCCAGCAGCACGGGACAGGCGAGCTCTGGAAACACCATATATTTT
TRBV5-6,.,TRBJ2-7,TRBD2,CASSWKFWTSGLDYEQYF,TGTGCCAGCAGCTGGAAATTTTGGACTAGCGGGTTAGACTACGAGCAGTACTTC
TRBV28,.,TRBJ1-3,TRBD1,CASSTQGRSGNTIYF,TGTGCCAGCAGTACACAGGGGCGCTCTGGAAACACCATATATTTT
TRBV7-8,.,TRBJ1-2,TRBD1,CASSTGQGNYGYTF,TGTGCCAGCAGCACGGGACAGGGCAACTATGGCTACACCTTC
TRBV5-8,once,TRBJ2-7,TRBD1,CASSLAGGQGVYEQYF,TGTGCCAGCAGCTTGGCCGGGGGACAGGGGGTCTACGAGCAGTACTTC
TRBV9,few,TRBJ2-7,TRBD2,CASSVSSGAYEQYF,TGTGCCAGCAGCGTAAGCAGCGGGGCCTACGAGCAGTACTTC
TRBV9,.,TRBJ2-2,TRBD1,CASSFRQGERTGELFF,TGTGCCAGCAGCTTCCGACAGGGGGAAAGAACCGGGGAGCTGTTTTTT
TRBV4-2,.,TRBJ2-5,TRBD2,CASSRGAGLETQYF,TGTGCCAGCAGCCGAGGAGCGGGACTGGAGACCCAGTACTTC
TRBV6-1,.,TRBJ2-7,TRBD1,CASSERTGGYEQYF,TGTGCCAGCAGTGAAAGGACAGGGGGCTACGAGCAGTACTTC
TRBV2,.,TRBJ1-2,.,CASSEVPRVGYTF,TGTGCCAGCAGTGAAGTGCCCAGGGTGGGCTACACCTTC
TRBV30,.,TRBJ1-2,.,CAWKSGQFYGYTF,TGTGCCTGGAAAAGCGGGCAGTTCTATGGCTACACCTTC
TRBV25-1,.,TRBJ1-5,.,CASSQSGNQPQHF,TGTGCCAGCAGCCAATCGGGCAATCAGCCCCAGCATTTT